This T cell receptor (beta chain) is drawn from a study of T cells in Graves' hyperthyroidism and ophthalmopathy. V gave up 4 bases and J gave up 9 bases; unmatched junction bases: 9. Germline V gene data show CDR1 as DFQATT and CDR2 as SNEGSKA (reference sequence). The CDR3 totals 15 residues. This clonotype was found a few times. RNA transcripts served as the template for amplifying TCR beta CDR3 regions. First-round RT-PCR of the TCR CDR3 relied on the HTBI primer set. Each CDR3 protein is one row after TCRdb ran MiXCR on the multiplex PCR reads. The repertoire consists of hundreds of thousands of distinct CDR3 sequences, with about a sixth occurring once and the leading ten covering roughly 3%.

The chain carries TRBV20-1 and TRBJ2-1; 13 bases match TRBD2. This clonotype was obtained from a middle-aged woman with Graves' ophthalmopathy. The specimen sequenced was blood. The CDR3 here is CSAKLAGGAWSEQFF. Here the CDR3 DNA reads TGCAGTGCTAAACTAGCGGGAGGGGCCTGGAGTGAGCAGTTCTTC.